Listed here is a single TCR beta chain. Its antigen remains unknown. Sequenced by immunoSEQ multiplex PCR; TCRdb stores in-frame clones only, minus some. The repertoire holds about 700,000 clones, with around 92% as singletons. This sample was taken from a study of shared clonotypes between healthy human individuals. V lost 11 bases to trimming and J lost 5 bases, with 15 bases between them. Germline CDR1 and CDR2: SNHLY and FYNNEI. This CDR3 spans 12 amino acids. CD8 cells classed as naive were CD45RO-negative and positively selected for CCR7, excluding terminally differentiated effector memory CD45RA+ cells. Study outcomes and limitations: The donor pool, a small one, limited the genetic and exposure-history diversity represented.

The sequenced material came from naive CD8+ T cells sorted from blood. This chain links TRBV2 with TRBJ1-1; D is possibly TRBD1 (5 bases). The TCR originated in a man aged 30-40 years in good health. The CDR3 protein is CAARPGGTEAFF. The CDR3 region has the DNA TGTGCCGCGCGGCCCGGGGGTACTGAAGCTTTCTTT.